These 10 T cell receptor beta chains originate from one sample sequenced in a study of OX40 agonist ivuxolimab in advanced cancers. Clones were read by immunoSEQ multiplex PCR, and TCRdb kept only the in-frame ones, dropping some. The table has about 62,000 clones, 80% to 90% seen once. The specimen comprised CD4+ or CD8+ T cells sorted from blood, sampled in a trial of the OX40 agonist ivuxolimab. Receptors were obtained from an adult with an advanced solid tumor such as melanoma, head and neck, liver or kidney cancer.

This chain uses TRBV28 with TRBJ1-4; TRBD1 agrees at 9 bases. This CDR3 has 15 residues. The J segment lost 8 bases and the V segment lost 0 bases, leaving 4 bases of the junction unmatched. Per the germline V gene, CDR1 is MDHEN and CDR2 is SYDVKM. CDR3 DNA sequence: TGTGCCAGCAGTTTATGGGGACAGGGAGAAGAAAAACTGTTTTTT. Encoded protein: CASSLWGQGEEKLFF.

V is TRBV7-3 and J is TRBJ1-2; 10 nucleotides match TRBD1. Germline-derived CDR1 and CDR2 are SGHTA and FQGTGA. This CDR3 is built from 15 residues. V shed 5 bases and J 3 bases; nucleotides not matched to a gene: 6. The CDR3 DNA reads TGTGCCAGCAGCCCAGAGACAGGGGGCTACTATGGCTACACCTTC. Amino acids: CASSPETGGYYGYTF.

This sequence joins TRBV6-4 and TRBJ1-1, with D maybe TRBD1 (6 bases). There are 15 residues in the CDR3. The germline CDR1 and CDR2 sequences are MRHNA and SNTAGT. Between the trimmed V and J ends, which lost 6 bases and 1 base, there was a span of 15 bases. CDR3 nucleotides: TGTGCCAGCAGACTCGACCAGGGGACGAACACTGAAGCTTTCTTT. Translation: CASRLDQGTNTEAFF.

This clone has a single count. The chain employs TRBV5-1 and TRBJ1-3; D perhaps matches TRBD1 (6 bases). The CDR3 is 15 amino acids. CDR1 and CDR2 from the germline V gene are SGHRS and YFSETQ. Trimming left V 0 bases short and J 1 base short, with 8 bases between. CDR3 bases: TGCGCCAGCAGCTTGGCAGGGGTTTCTGGAAACACCATATATTTT. As protein: CASSLAGVSGNTIYF.

The chain links TRBV7-2 to TRBJ1-1; 8 bases map to TRBD1. V shed 8 bases, J shed 4 bases, and the junction held 6 bases outside the gene matches. CDR1 SGHTA and CDR2 FQGNSA come from the germline V gene. The CDR3 length is 13 residues. The CDR3 spells CASGGQEFTEAFF. CDR3 coding DNA: TGTGCCAGCGGGGGACAGGAATTCACTGAAGCTTTCTTT.

The chain joins TRBV18 to TRBJ2-5; no clear D gene. This CDR3 comprises 13 residues. V dropped 3 bases and J dropped 0 bases, with 5 bases sitting between them. CDR1 KGHSH and CDR2 LQKENI come from the germline V gene. CDR3 protein: CASSPGHQETQYF. In DNA form, the CDR3 reads TGTGCCAGCTCACCCGGTCACCAAGAGACCCAGTACTTC.

This clone was observed a few times. This chain uses TRBV18 with TRBJ2-7, with D perhaps TRBD1 or TRBD2 (5 bases each). V was pared by 5 bases and J by 3 bases, with 14 bases between. The CDR3 contains 14 residues. Germline V gene lookup returns CDR1 KGHSH and CDR2 LQKENI. The CDR3 sequence: CASSSSRDGYEQYF. The CDR3 DNA reads TGTGCCAGCTCATCGAGTAGGGACGGCTACGAGCAGTACTTC.

This chain joins TRBV5-4 and TRBJ2-5; 12 bases fit TRBD2. J was trimmed by 5 bases and V by 4 bases; bases with no gene match: 9. In germline, CDR1 is SGHNT, CDR2 YYREEE (reference sequence). The CDR3 covers 16 residues. The CDR3 sequence is CASSRQLAGGGETQYF. In nucleotides, the CDR3 is TGTGCCAGCAGCCGGCAACTAGCGGGGGGTGGGGAGACCCAGTACTTC.

Points on this clone: One end of the junction does not line up with germline, which may come from a read error. The chain employs TRBV19 and TRBJ1-5; maybe TRBD1 (6 bases). The CDR3 is 13 amino acids. Looked up from germline, CDR1 is LNHDA and CDR2 is SQIVND (reference sequence). CDR3 bases: TGTGCCAGTAATATACAGGGAAATCAGCCCCAGCATTTT. Amino acids: CASNIQGNQPQHF.

V is TRBV18 and J is TRBJ1-2; TRBD1 matches 7 bases. V gave up 6 bases and J gave up 4 bases; unmatched junction bases: 14. Germline-derived CDR1 and CDR2 are KGHSH and LQKENI. The CDR3 spans 16 residues. CDR3 region: CASSPQGGALIYGYTF. The CDR3 DNA reads as TGTGCCAGCTCGCCGCAGGGGGGAGCCTTAATCTATGGCTACACCTTC.